This T cell receptor beta chain is drawn from a study of T cell clusters in autoimmune cytopenias. Study-level background: Healthy control donors averaged about 50 years of age, with a median of approximately 60 years. General study findings and limits: Physiological T cell clusters of healthy donors were apparently absent in primary autoimmune cytopenia patients. TRB repertoire shifts in secondary cytopenia and chronic lymphocytic leukemia mostly reflected lymphoma, not autoimmunity.

Some 40,000 genome equivalents of blood DNA were amplified for TRB. TRB rearrangements were amplified by touch-down multiplex PCR with mixed TRB-A/B primers. Reprocessing the multiplex PCR reads, TCRdb reports a single entry for every CDR3 protein and omits DNA. The table for this sample gives 6,100 or so distinct CDR3 sequences. With regard to this clonotype: As yet, its antigen is unknown.

CDR1 and CDR2 (germline): MNHNS, SASEGT. The length of the CDR3 is 13 residues. These data were also filed under a second study, of T cell repertoires in aging, cancer and after chemotherapy. That paper adds: Loss of evenness, beyond lost richness, contributed to age-related TCR diversity decline in cancer patients.

The receptor comes from a human donor in good health. The specimen sequenced was peripheral blood. This chain connects TRBV6-1 to TRBJ2-2. This CDR3 reads CASSEIATGELFF.